These 24 T cell receptor beta chains were sequenced from one sample in a study of cytomegalovirus exposure and HLA in healthy donors. Researchers ran the PCR with 60 Vbeta and 13 Jbeta primers. The repertoire was sequenced with immunoSEQ multiplex PCR; TCRdb's copy has only in-frame clones and lacks some. The table shows roughly 200,000 clones, with around 80% occurring only once. The sequencing sample was made of PBMCs. These receptors all come from a woman in her fifties or sixties in good health and CMV-seropositive.

The J gene is TRBJ1-2, the V gene TRBV6-4; TRBD1 agrees at 7 bases. The CDR3 has 15 residues. Losses at the gene ends were 6 bases for V and 4 bases for J; bases not matched to a gene: 11. Per the germline V gene, CDR1 is MRHNA and CDR2 is SNTAGT. Written as DNA, the CDR3 is TGTGCCAGCAGAGCTAGGTTTACAGGGGTCTATGGCTACACCTTC. Encoded protein: CASRARFTGVYGYTF.

The chain uses TRBV28 and TRBJ1-2; D may be TRBD1 (6 bases). The CDR3 spans 15 residues. Trimming left V 3 bases short and J 1 base short, with 12 bases between. CDR1 is MDHEN, CDR2 SYDVKM, per germline. In nucleotides, the CDR3 is TGTGCCAGCAGTTTGCCGGGACAAGGTAACTATGGCTACACCTTC. Protein product: CASSLPGQGNYGYTF.

To note about this clone: This CDR3 is also generated by other DNA sequences in the sample. The chain has TRBV5-6 and TRBJ2-7; D is possibly TRBD2 (6 bases). The CDR3 loop spans 15 amino acids. Trimming removed 0 bases from V and 2 bases from J, with 12 bases in between. CDR1 and CDR2 from the germline V gene are SGHDT and YYEEEE. CDR3 sequence: CASSLAPGATYEQYF. The CDR3 nucleotides read TGTGCCAGCAGCTTGGCCCCGGGAGCCACCTACGAGCAGTACTTC.

This chain's CDR3 is CASSLRAQVYTDTQYF. Written as DNA, the CDR3 is TGCGCCAGCAGCCTCAGGGCACAAGTGTACACAGATACGCAGTATTTT. The genes are TRBV4-3 and TRBJ2-3, with D perhaps TRBD1 (5 bases). This CDR3 has 16 amino acids. Germline V gene data show CDR1 as LGHNA and CDR2 as YSLEER. Trimming left V 4 bases short and J 2 bases short, with 16 bases between.

The chain has TRBV7-6 and TRBJ1-5; TRBD1 matches at 7 bases. With V trimmed by 5 bases and J by 9 bases, 13 bases remained unmatched. CDR1 and CDR2 from the germline V gene are SGHVS and FNYEAQ. The CDR3 is 15 amino acids. CDR3 coding DNA: TGTGCCAGCAGCGCCGGGACAGCGACGTCGTTGCCCCAGCATTTT. It translates to CASSAGTATSLPQHF. The full variable domain, completed using reference TRBV7-6 and TRBJ1-5, is GAGVSQSPRYKVTKRGQDVALRCDPISGHVSLYWYRQALGQGPEFLTYFNYEAQQDKSGLPNDRFSAERPEGSISTLTIQRTEQRDSAMYRCASSAGTATSLPQHFGDGTRLSIL.

The sample holds one count of this clone. The chain couples TRBV11-3 to TRBJ2-1; 12 bases agree with TRBD1. The V and J ends lost 5 bases and 11 bases, in that order; junction bases with no gene match: 10. CDR1 is SGHNT and CDR2 is YENEEA in the germline V gene. The CDR3 is 15 amino acids. The CDR3: CASSRGTGGPAKQFF. In DNA, the CDR3 is TGTGCCAGCAGCCGGGGGACAGGGGGCCCGGCAAAGCAGTTCTTC.

The V call is TRBV5-4, the J call TRBJ1-5; D call uncertain. V lost 3 bases, J lost 5 bases, and 9 bases lay in between. The CDR3 loop spans 13 amino acids. The germline V gene has CDR1 SGHNT and CDR2 YYREEE (reference sequence). CDR3 loop: CASSSGPDQPQHF. The DNA of the CDR3 is TGTGCCAGCAGCTCTGGGCCAGATCAGCCCCAGCATTTT.

This clone came up once. The DNA of the CDR3 is TGTGCCAGCAGCAAGGACAGGGTGGGTCAGCCCCAGCATTTT. Translating it yields CASSKDRVGQPQHF. V and J are TRBV7-2 and TRBJ1-5; TRBD1 matches at 8 bases. The length of the CDR3 is 14 residues. The V gene's germline CDR1 is SGHTA and CDR2 FQGNSA. V trimming: 5 bases; J trimming: 6 bases; junction bases outside the gene matches: 6.

The chain combines TRBV10-3 with TRBJ1-1; unclear D gene. The CDR3 has 11 residues. V lost 6 bases, J lost 1 base, and 3 bases lay in between. Per the germline V gene, CDR1 is ENHRY and CDR2 is SYGVKD. For the CDR3, the DNA is TGTGCCATCAGAGCGAACACTGAAGCTTTCTTT. As protein: CAIRANTEAFF.

The rearrangement links TRBV7-8 to TRBJ2-3, with D possibly being TRBD2 (7 bases). The CDR3 extends over 19 amino acids. From germline, CDR1 is SGHVS and CDR2 FQNEAQ. V gave up 1 base and J gave up 6 bases, with 26 bases separating them. The CDR3 DNA sequence: TGTGCCAGCAGCTTAGAGAGGTTGAGGCGCGGGGGCCAGGGGGATACGCAGTATTTT. This gives the protein CASSLERLRRGGQGDTQYF.

The chain uses TRBV5-4 and TRBJ2-2; no reliable D call. This CDR3 contains 15 residues. The ends were cut back, 0 bases at V and 3 bases at J, with 9 bases in the middle. Germline V gene lookup returns CDR1 SGHNT and CDR2 YYREEE (reference sequence). The DNA of the CDR3 is TGTGCCAGCAGCTTGGAGTGGCGGCACACCGGGGAGCTGTTTTTT. Translated, it gives CASSLEWRHTGELFF.

The chain couples TRBV7-9 to TRBJ2-1; maybe TRBD2 (6 bases). In germline, CDR1 is SEHNR, CDR2 FQNEAQ (reference sequence). The V gene lost 1 base and the J gene lost 15 bases, with 16 bases spanning the gap. The CDR3 runs 13 residues. The CDR3 sequence is CASSLGQAGGAFF. The DNA for the CDR3 is TGTGCCAGCAGCTTAGGCCAAGCGGGTGGTGCGTTCTTC.

J is TRBJ1-6 and V is TRBV5-1, with D perhaps TRBD1 (6 bases). CDR1 and CDR2 from the germline V gene are SGHRS and YFSETQ. This CDR3 region has 14 residues. The V end was cut by 5 bases, the J end by 8 bases, with 14 bases between. CDR3 loop: CASRTGGADSPLHF. For the CDR3, the DNA is TGCGCCAGCAGGACAGGCGGAGCGGATTCACCCCTCCACTTT.

This rearrangement joins TRBV7-2 to TRBJ2-1; 8 nucleotides match TRBD2. The CDR3 length is 15 residues. Germline loops: CDR1 SGHTA, CDR2 FQGNSA. V was pared by 1 base and J by 2 bases, with 1 base of the junction left unmatched. In nucleotides, the CDR3 is TGTGCCAGCAGCTTAGAAGCGGGAGCCTACAATGAGCAGTTCTTC. Encoded protein: CASSLEAGAYNEQFF.

The chain has TRBV6-5 and TRBJ2-1; D is undetermined. The germline V gene has CDR1 MNHEY and CDR2 SVGAGI. The CDR3 is 13 residues long. The V end was cut by 0 bases, the J end by 9 bases, with 9 bases between. Here the CDR3 DNA reads TGTGCCAGCAGTTACTCGAGGCGCCGTGAGCAGTTCTTC. Translation gives CASSYSRRREQFF.

The chain carries TRBV5-1 and TRBJ1-3; a possible D gene is TRBD1 (6 bases). The CDR3 length is 18 residues. Per the germline V gene, CDR1 is SGHRS and CDR2 is YFSETQ. V was pared by 4 bases and J by 0 bases, with 20 bases between. CDR3 DNA: TGCGCCAGCAGCCCAGCTGGGGGGGCCCTTCTCTCTGGAAACACCATATATTTT. This sequence encodes CASSPAGGALLSGNTIYF.

V gene TRBV7-9 combines with J gene TRBJ1-1; TRBD1 matches at 10 bases. CDR3 length: 14 residues. After removal of 5 bases from V and 6 bases from J, the junction contained 6 bases not matched to a gene. CDR1 SEHNR and CDR2 FQNEAQ come from the germline V gene (reference sequence). CDR3 residues: CASSVGTGASEAFF. CDR3 DNA: TGTGCCAGCAGCGTAGGGACAGGGGCGTCTGAAGCTTTCTTT.

This chain uses TRBV6-6 with TRBJ2-2, with 8 bases fitting TRBD2. The CDR3 runs to 14 residues. Per the germline V gene, CDR1 is MNHNY and CDR2 is SVGAGI (reference sequence). V shed 5 bases and J 7 bases; nucleotides not matched to a gene: 6. CDR3 in amino acids: CASSQGLANGELFF. CDR3 in DNA: TGTGCCAGCAGTCAAGGACTAGCTAACGGGGAGCTGTTTTTT.

The genes are TRBV27 and TRBJ1-5; TRBD1 is a possible D gene (5 bases). Looked up from germline, CDR1 is MNHEY and CDR2 is SMNVEV (reference sequence). The V end lost 2 bases, the J end lost 5 bases, and 10 bases lay between the germline ends. The CDR3 length is 14 residues. The DNA of the CDR3 is TGTGCCAGCAGTTTAGGGGCAGGGTATCAGCCCCAGCATTTT. It yields the protein CASSLGAGYQPQHF.

This rearrangement joins TRBV29-1 to TRBJ2-5, with TRBD1 identical over 10 bases. J lost 1 base, V lost 8 bases, and 7 bases had no gene match. The CDR3 consists of 14 residues. The germline V gene encodes CDR1 SQVTM and CDR2 ANQGSEA. CDR3 nucleotide sequence: TGCAGCACTGGACAGGGGGGTGGCCAAGAGACCCAGTACTTC. Translating it yields CSTGQGGGQETQYF. Full variable domain (remainder filled in from reference TRBV29-1 and TRBJ2-5): SAVISQKPSRDICQRGTSLTIQCQVDSQVTMMFWYRQQPGQSLTLIATANQGSEATYESGFVIDKFPISRPNLTFSTLTVSNMSPEDSSIYLCSTGQGGGQETQYFGPGTRLLVL.

The chain joins TRBV6-6 to TRBJ2-5, with TRBD2 identical over 10 bases. J was trimmed by 3 bases and V by 2 bases; bases with no gene match: 6. The germline V gene encodes CDR1 MNHNY and CDR2 SVGAGI (reference sequence). This CDR3 is built from 16 residues. The CDR3 sequence is CASSYASGGVEETQYF. As DNA, the CDR3 is TGTGCCAGCAGTTACGCTAGCGGGGGCGTAGAAGAGACCCAGTACTTC.

In this sample, this clone turned up a few times. The V and J genes are TRBV19 and TRBJ1-6; 10 bases are shared with TRBD1. The junction had 5 bases not matched to a gene; V was cut back by 5 bases and J by 10 bases. From germline, CDR1 is LNHDA and CDR2 SQIVND (reference sequence). The CDR3 extends over 14 amino acids. CDR3: CASSAGQGGSPLHF. CDR3 DNA sequence: TGTGCCAGTAGTGCCGGACAGGGGGGATCACCCCTCCACTTT.

This chain links TRBV9 with TRBJ1-1; 8 bases line up with TRBD1. The CDR3 is 16 amino acids. The germline V gene encodes CDR1 SGDLS and CDR2 YYNGEE. V lost 7 bases and J lost 4; bases outside the gene matches: 15. In nucleotides, the CDR3 is TGTGCCAGCTTCGTCCCCATCTACACAGGGGGCACTGAAGCTTTCTTT. This sequence encodes CASFVPIYTGGTEAFF. The full variable domain, rest sourced from reference TRBV9 and TRBJ1-1, is DSGVTQTPKHLITATGQRVTLRCSPRSGDLSVYWYQQSLDQGLQFLIQYYNGEERAKGNILERFSAQQFPDLHSELNLSSLELGDSALYFCASFVPIYTGGTEAFFGQGTRLTVV.

J is TRBJ2-1 and V is TRBV10-3; D perhaps matches TRBD1 (6 bases). The V gene's germline CDR1 is ENHRY and CDR2 SYGVKD. V was trimmed by 10 bases and J by 5 bases, leaving 21 bases between them. The CDR3 is 15 amino acids. CDR3 loop: CATTGLGATDNEQFF. The DNA for the CDR3 is TGTGCCACTACGGGGCTGGGGGCGACCGACAATGAGCAGTTCTTC.